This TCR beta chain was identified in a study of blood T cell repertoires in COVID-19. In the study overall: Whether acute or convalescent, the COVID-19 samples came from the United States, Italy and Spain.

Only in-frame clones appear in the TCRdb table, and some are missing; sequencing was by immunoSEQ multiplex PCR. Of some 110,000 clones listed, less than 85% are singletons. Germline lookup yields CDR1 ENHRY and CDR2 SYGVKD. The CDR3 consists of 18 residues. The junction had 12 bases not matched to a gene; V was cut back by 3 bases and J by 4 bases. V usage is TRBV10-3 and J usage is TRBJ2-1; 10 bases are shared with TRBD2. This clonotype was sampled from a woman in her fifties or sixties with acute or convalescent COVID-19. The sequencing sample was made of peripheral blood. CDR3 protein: CAISDPASGRTGYNEQFF. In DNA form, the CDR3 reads TGTGCCATCAGTGACCCCGCTAGCGGGAGAACGGGTTACAATGAGCAGTTCTTC.